These 20 T cell receptor beta chains were sequenced from one sample in a study of shared clonotypes between healthy human individuals. Profiled with immunoSEQ multiplex PCR; TCRdb holds only in-frame clones, not every one. Of fewer than 600,000 clones detected, 60% to 80% appear once; the ten largest clones hold around 12%. The sequencing sample was made of PBMCs. The receptors were gathered from a woman aged 40 to 50 in good health. Some clones in this sample may be carry-over from other donors' samples.

V and J are TRBV7-2 and TRBJ2-3; 14 bases map to TRBD2. This CDR3 has 18 amino acids. Per the germline V gene, CDR1 is SGHTA and CDR2 is FQGNSA. After removal of 5 bases from V and 8 bases from J, the junction contained 15 bases not matched to a gene. The CDR3 region is CASSPRGDRTSGRRTQYF. CDR3 DNA: TGTGCCAGCAGCCCGCGGGGCGATAGGACTAGCGGGAGGCGTACGCAGTATTTT.

This chain connects TRBV6-5 to TRBJ2-1, with TRBD1 matching over 8 bases. Germline V gene sequence: CDR1 MNHEY, CDR2 SVGAGI. The CDR3 is 15 residues long. V lost 5 bases, J lost 7 bases, and 10 bases stayed unmatched. CDR3 loop: CASSPPSGGWNEQFF. The CDR3 DNA reads as TGTGCCAGCAGTCCCCCCTCAGGGGGCTGGAATGAGCAGTTCTTC.

This chain joins TRBV27 and TRBJ2-2, with 8 bases that match TRBD1. The germline V gene encodes CDR1 MNHEY and CDR2 SMNVEV (reference sequence). After removal of 8 bases from V and 7 bases from J, the junction contained 6 bases not matched to a gene. The CDR3 runs to 13 residues. In DNA, the CDR3 is TGTGCCAGCTCAGGGGGCAGGAGCGGGGAGCTGTTTTTT. Its protein is CASSGGRSGELFF.

This clone showed up many times. Other DNA sequences from this sample encode an identical CDR3 as well. The V and J genes are TRBV5-1 and TRBJ2-7, with 8 bases matching TRBD1. With V trimmed by 4 bases and J by 2 bases, 5 bases remained unmatched. In germline, CDR1 is SGHRS, CDR2 YFSETQ. The CDR3 loop spans 14 amino acids. For the CDR3, the DNA is TGCGCCAGCAGCCCCGGACAGGGAGCCTACGAGCAGTACTTC. It encodes CASSPGQGAYEQYF.

The chain has TRBV7-2 and TRBJ1-5; D not resolved. Trimming left V 1 base short and J 0 bases short, with 7 bases between. The CDR3 extends over 15 amino acids. Germline CDR1 is SGHTA and CDR2 is FQGNSA. The CDR3 DNA reads as TGTGCCAGCAGCTTAGGACCGATTAGCAATCAGCCCCAGCATTTT. It encodes CASSLGPISNQPQHF.

This clone appeared a single time. This chain links TRBV27 with TRBJ1-1; the match to TRBD1 covers 8 bases. V lost 8 bases and J lost 5; bases outside the gene matches: 13. Germline loops: CDR1 MNHEY, CDR2 SMNVEV (reference sequence). This CDR3 has 15 amino acids. This CDR3 reads CASGGQGAFRTEAFF. CDR3 sequence (DNA): TGTGCCAGCGGAGGGCAGGGGGCCTTTCGAACTGAAGCTTTCTTT.

The rearrangement links TRBV18 to TRBJ1-3, with unresolved D. The CDR3 length is 16 residues. Germline CDR1 is KGHSH and CDR2 is LQKENI. Trimming took off 1 base at V and 4 bases at J, with 14 bases between the two ends. Written as DNA, the CDR3 is TGTGCCAGCTCACCACGTCAGGAGCTCTCCGGAAACACCATATATTTT. Amino acid sequence: CASSPRQELSGNTIYF.

The chain carries TRBV28 and TRBJ2-7; TRBD1 might be the D (6 bases). The ends were cut back, 6 bases at V and 5 bases at J, with 17 bases in the middle. This CDR3 is built from 14 residues. The V gene's germline CDR1 is MDHEN and CDR2 SYDVKM. In nucleotides, the CDR3 is TGTGCCAGCAGGATAAGACGAAACAGGGACGAGCAGTACTTC. Translating it yields CASRIRRNRDEQYF.

V gene TRBV4-2 combines with J gene TRBJ2-2; D remains ambiguous. This CDR3 comprises 14 residues. Between the trimmed V and J ends, which lost 3 bases and 6 bases, there was a span of 11 bases. Per germline, CDR1 LGHNA and CDR2 YNFKEQ. The CDR3 region has the DNA TGTGCCAGCAGCCATTCTGAAGGCCCCGGGGAGCTGTTTTTT. Its translation is CASSHSEGPGELFF.

V gene TRBV7-8 combines with J gene TRBJ2-5; 12 bases agree with TRBD2. Germline V CDR1 and CDR2: SGHVS, FQNEAQ. The CDR3 extends over 16 amino acids. V trimming: 3 bases; J trimming: 5 bases; junction bases outside the gene matches: 7. This CDR3 is CASSFLLAGGPETQYF. DNA of the CDR3: TGTGCCAGCAGCTTCCTCCTAGCGGGAGGGCCTGAGACCCAGTACTTC.

The V and J genes are TRBV11-1 and TRBJ2-1; D not resolved. The CDR3 runs 12 residues. Per the germline V gene, CDR1 is SGHAT and CDR2 is FQDESV (reference sequence). Deletions cut 0 bases from V and 5 bases from J, with 2 bases between. The CDR3 sequence is CASSLADNEQFF. The CDR3, as DNA: TGTGCCAGCAGCTTAGCGGACAATGAGCAGTTCTTC. The full variable domain, completed using reference TRBV11-1 and TRBJ2-1, is EAEVAQSPRYKITEKSQAVAFWCDPISGHATLYWYRQILGQGPELLVQFQDESVVDDSQLPKDRFSAERLKGVDSTLKIQPAELGDSAMYLCASSLADNEQFFGPGTRLTVL.

There are a few counts of this clone. The rearrangement joins TRBV5-1 to TRBJ1-1; D gene unclear. V gave up 5 bases and J gave up 7 bases, with 12 bases separating them. There are 12 residues in the CDR3. Germline loops: CDR1 SGHRS, CDR2 YFSETQ. DNA of the CDR3: TGCGCCAGCAGGGAGGGCCGAGGTGAAGCTTTCTTT. It yields the protein CASREGRGEAFF.

The V gene is TRBV28, the J gene TRBJ1-5; D uncertain. Germline loops: CDR1 MDHEN, CDR2 SYDVKM. The CDR3 covers 16 residues. V lost 1 base to trimming and J lost 0 bases, with 10 bases between them. CDR3: CASSLFSLSSNQPQHF. CDR3 in DNA: TGTGCCAGCAGTTTATTCAGCTTATCTAGCAATCAGCCCCAGCATTTT.

This clone was detected only a few times. This chain joins TRBV6-1 and TRBJ1-5, with D uncertain. This CDR3 region has 13 residues. Germline V gene lookup returns CDR1 MNHNS and CDR2 SASEGT. Between the trimmed V and J ends, which lost 6 bases and 3 bases, there was a span of 9 bases. CDR3 loop: CASRLDNNQPQHF. The CDR3 nucleotides are TGTGCCAGCAGATTAGACAACAATCAGCCCCAGCATTTT.

This sequence joins TRBV11-1 and TRBJ2-5, with a possible D match to TRBD1 (6 bases). The CDR3 length is 14 residues. Germline V gene lookup returns CDR1 SGHAT and CDR2 FQDESV (reference sequence). Deletions cut 8 bases from V and 0 bases from J, with 13 bases between. The CDR3 sequence: CASGRDTNQETQYF. The CDR3 DNA follows: TGTGCCAGCGGTCGGGACACAAACCAAGAGACCCAGTACTTC.

This clone was observed a few times. J is TRBJ2-7 and V is TRBV28; D possibly corresponds to TRBD1 (6 bases). Per the germline V gene, CDR1 is MDHEN and CDR2 is SYDVKM. V was shortened by 4 bases and J by 3 bases, with 16 bases between the two germline ends. CDR3 size: 15 residues. The CDR3 region is CASSSGHLDVYEQYF. The CDR3 DNA is TGTGCCAGCAGTTCGGGACACCTAGATGTCTACGAGCAGTACTTC.

The chain has TRBV9 and TRBJ2-1; a weak D match, TRBD1 (6 bases). Per the germline V gene, CDR1 is SGDLS and CDR2 is YYNGEE. Trimming cost V 0 bases and J 5 bases, with 12 bases left between them. This CDR3 has 15 residues. CDR3: CASSVGRTEHNEQFF. CDR3 coding DNA: TGTGCCAGCAGCGTAGGCCGGACAGAACACAATGAGCAGTTCTTC.

This chain links TRBV4-2 with TRBJ2-7; the D is unclear. V was trimmed by 1 base and J by 4 bases, leaving 11 bases between them. The germline V gene has CDR1 LGHNA and CDR2 YNFKEQ. CDR3 length: 14 residues. The CDR3 protein is CASSQVLVDYEQYF. DNA of the CDR3: TGTGCCAGCAGCCAAGTACTGGTCGATTACGAGCAGTACTTC.

V gene TRBV19 combines with J gene TRBJ1-1; TRBD1 might be the D (5 bases). This CDR3 has 15 amino acids. Trimming cost V 4 bases and J 1 base, with 13 bases left between them. Germline CDR1 is LNHDA and CDR2 is SQIVND (reference sequence). As DNA, the CDR3 is TGTGCCAGTAGTACCAAAGGGGTGGGGAACACTGAAGCTTTCTTT. Translated: CASSTKGVGNTEAFF.

This clone was recorded a few times. The chain employs TRBV7-2 and TRBJ1-2; D gene unclear. Trimming stripped 5 bases from V and 6 bases from J, with 7 bases between. The CDR3 has 11 residues. CDR1 SGHTA and CDR2 FQGNSA come from the germline V gene. The CDR3 spells CASSPYDGYTF. The CDR3 bases are TGTGCCAGCAGCCCTTACGATGGCTACACCTTC.